This T cell receptor beta chain came from a study of blood T cell repertoires in COVID-19. Background on the study: The analysed material was cDNA or gDNA that came from T cells, B-cell-depleted T cells, or PBMCs.

Participants were aged about 18 to 100 years, lived in around 25 US areas, and enrolled virtually. Resolution of symptoms, clearance, or two negative PCRs was present in recovered Cohort 3 donors. Trimming took 0 bases from V and 2 from J, leaving 11 bases between them. Germline V CDR1 and CDR2: MGHRA, YSYEKL. This CDR3 spans 16 amino acids. Per the authors' pipeline: Researchers report that nucleated cell counts were estimated from reference gene primer amplification. Assay: immunoSEQ multiplex PCR; the TCRdb copy retains only in-frame clones and omits some. D and trimming come from the DNA, and the V and J calls and clone size come from that table. The data contain 150,000 to 250,000 clones, 65% to 90% of them singletons.

Sequencing was carried out using PBMCs or T cells enriched from blood (not recorded which). The chain joins TRBV4-1 to TRBJ1-5, with D possibly matching TRBD1 (5 bases). The TCR originated in a man aged 35-49 years who had recovered from COVID-19. CDR3 nucleotides: TGCGCCAGCAGCCAAGAAGAATCGGGGGGCAATCAGCCCCAGCATTTT. Its translation: CASSQEESGGNQPQHF.